This T cell receptor beta chain came from a study of human T cells and chemical hapten exposure. Trimming left V 6 bases short and J 7 bases short, with 13 bases between. The CDR3 extends over 14 amino acids. This clonotype was recorded at least ten times. TCRdb recomputed calls from the RACE reads with MiXCR, one row per CDR3 protein. The profile shows some 74,000 distinct CDR3 sequences, 10% to 15% of them singletons. The time point here: patch test 3, about 24 weeks after DPC sensitization. Sample treatment: therapeutic diphenylcyclopropenone sensitization with weekly scalp DPC. The sequencing used whole blood, collected in connection with sensitization to the hapten diphenylcyclopropenone (DPC). The chain carries TRBV12-3 or TRBV12-4 and TRBJ1-6; D is perhaps TRBD1 (6 bases). This TCR was recovered from a woman aged 45-59 years with alopecia areata. Some clones in this sample may be carry-over from other donors' samples. CDR3 region: CASSPTGFNSPLHF. The DNA for the CDR3 is TGTGCCAGCAGCCCTACAGGGTTCAATTCACCCCTCCACTTT.